A single sample gave rise to the 9 T cell receptor beta chains below, sequenced in a study of blood T cell repertoires in COVID-19. TCRdb keeps only in-frame clones here, not all; method: immunoSEQ multiplex PCR. Here the sample spans 270,000 or so clones, under 90% being singletons. Material for sequencing was peripheral blood. These receptors came from a woman aged 18-35 years with acute or convalescent COVID-19.

V and J are TRBV15 and TRBJ2-7; 9 nucleotides align to TRBD1. After removal of 5 bases from V and 7 bases from J, the junction contained 18 bases not matched to a gene. Germline V gene lookup returns CDR1 LNHNV and CDR2 YYDKDF (reference sequence). The CDR3 sequence is 17 residues long. The CDR3 loop reads CATSEGPPGQGVPEQYF. CDR3 DNA sequence: TGTGCCACCAGCGAGGGGCCTCCGGGACAGGGAGTTCCGGAGCAGTACTTC.

This chain uses TRBV9 with TRBJ2-2; weak D call: TRBD2 (5 bases). Germline CDR1 reads SGDLS; CDR2 reads YYNGEE. Trimming cost V 4 bases and J 5 bases, with 24 bases left between them. The CDR3 runs 18 residues. CDR3 in amino acids: CASSHHGVSGRHTGELFF. CDR3 coding DNA: TGTGCCAGCAGCCACCACGGGGTCTCCGGTAGACATACCGGGGAGCTGTTTTTT.

This chain connects TRBV7-2 to TRBJ2-5; 7 bases are a match to TRBD2. The length of the CDR3 is 16 residues. The J segment lost 2 bases and the V segment lost 1 base, leaving 7 bases of the junction unmatched. Germline CDR1 is SGHTA and CDR2 is FQGNSA. DNA of the CDR3: TGTGCCAGCAGCTTAGGGGCGGGAGAGGGGCAAGAGACCCAGTACTTC. This translates into CASSLGAGEGQETQYF.

This clone has only one observation. The chain uses TRBV5-1 and TRBJ2-5, with 8 bases aligning to TRBD2. The germline V gene has CDR1 SGHRS and CDR2 YFSETQ. The ends lost 2 bases at V and 3 bases at J; junction bases unmatched: 3. This CDR3 comprises 14 residues. Here the CDR3 reads CASSFQAGEETQYF. CDR3 bases: TGCGCCAGCAGCTTCCAAGCGGGAGAAGAGACCCAGTACTTC.

The V gene is TRBV28, the J gene TRBJ2-7, with a tentative D call TRBD1 (6 bases). V lost 6 bases to trimming and J lost 3 bases, with 27 bases between them. This CDR3 is 18 amino acids long. Germline lookup yields CDR1 MDHEN and CDR2 SYDVKM. This CDR3 is CASSFSYPEARQVYEQYF. DNA of the CDR3: TGTGCCAGCAGCTTCAGCTACCCTGAGGCCCGACAGGTCTACGAGCAGTACTTC.

The V gene is TRBV19, the J gene TRBJ2-2, with 9 bases fitting TRBD1. The germline CDR1 and CDR2 sequences are LNHDA and SQIVND (reference sequence). With V trimmed by 5 bases and J by 4 bases, 5 bases remained unmatched. CDR3 length: 15 amino acids. CDR3 sequence reads: CASSLGQGSTGELFF. In nucleotides, the CDR3 is TGTGCCAGTAGTTTGGGACAGGGAAGCACCGGGGAGCTGTTTTTT.

The J gene is TRBJ1-1, the V gene TRBV6-2 or TRBV6-3; D not certain. Trimming removed 2 bases from V and 0 bases from J, with 4 bases in between. The CDR3 contains 13 residues. Germline V gene lookup returns CDR1 MNHEY and CDR2 SVGEGT. This CDR3 reads CASSYVMNTEAFF. The CDR3 nucleotides read TGTGCCAGCAGTTACGTCATGAACACTGAAGCTTTCTTT.

This rearrangement joins TRBV25-1 to TRBJ1-4, with D unclear. In germline, CDR1 is MGHDK, CDR2 SYGVNS. The CDR3 is 11 residues long. Trimming removed 2 bases at V and 15 bases at J, with 10 bases between. CDR3 in amino acids: CASSERSTMFF. The CDR3, as DNA: TGTGCCAGCAGTGAACGCTCTACTATGTTTTTT.

This clone was seen just once. V and J are TRBV2 and TRBJ2-1; 10 bases agree with TRBD1. Trimming cost V 5 bases and J 4 bases; bases outside gene matches: 5. Germline assignment: CDR1 SNHLY and CDR2 FYNNEI. This CDR3 has 15 amino acids. CDR3 in DNA: TGTGCCAGCAGTCGGGACAGGGGAGTTTACAATGAGCAGTTCTTC. Protein: CASSRDRGVYNEQFF.